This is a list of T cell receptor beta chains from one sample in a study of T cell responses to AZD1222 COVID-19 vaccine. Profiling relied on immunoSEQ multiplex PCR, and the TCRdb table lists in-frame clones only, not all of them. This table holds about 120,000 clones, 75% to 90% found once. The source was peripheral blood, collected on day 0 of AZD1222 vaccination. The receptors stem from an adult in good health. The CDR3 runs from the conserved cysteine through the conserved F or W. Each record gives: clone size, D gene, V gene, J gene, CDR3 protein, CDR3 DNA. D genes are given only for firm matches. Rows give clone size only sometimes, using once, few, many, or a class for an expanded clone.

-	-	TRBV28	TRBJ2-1	CASSLMGRGEQFF	TGTGCCAGCAGTTTAATGGGGCGGGGTGAGCAGTTCTTC
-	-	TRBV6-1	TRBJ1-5	CASSDGVNQPQHF	TGTGCCAGCAGTGATGGGGTGAATCAGCCCCAGCATTTT
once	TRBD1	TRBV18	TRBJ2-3	CASSLRTGQASTDTQYF	TGTGCCAGCTCACTCCGGACAGGCCAGGCTAGCACAGATACGCAGTATTTT
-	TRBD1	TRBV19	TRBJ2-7	CASRTRDSHFYEQYF	TGTGCCAGTAGGACCAGGGACAGTCATTTCTACGAGCAGTACTTC
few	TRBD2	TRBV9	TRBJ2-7	CASSPGAGAFSYEQYF	TGTGCCAGCAGCCCGGGAGCGGGGGCCTTCTCCTACGAGCAGTACTTC
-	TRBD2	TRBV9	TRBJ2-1	CASSASGRASNEQFF	TGTGCCAGCAGCGCTAGCGGGAGAGCAAGCAATGAGCAGTTCTTC
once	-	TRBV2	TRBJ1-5	CASSGGGTQPQHF	TGTGCCAGCAGTGGGGGGGGGACCCAGCCCCAGCATTTT
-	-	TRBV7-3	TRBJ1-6	CASRDSPLHF	TGTGCCAGCAGGGATTCACCCCTCCACTTT
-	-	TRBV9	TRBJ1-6	CASSALELWSPLHF	TGTGCCAGCAGCGCCTTGGAGCTTTGGTCACCCCTCCACTTT
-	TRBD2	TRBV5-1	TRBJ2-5	CASSLAGAQETQYF	TGCGCCAGCAGCTTAGCGGGAGCACAAGAGACCCAGTACTTC
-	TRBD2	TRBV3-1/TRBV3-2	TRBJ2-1	CASSSRLAVAIFRYNEQFF	TGTGCCAGCAGCTCACGACTAGCGGTGGCAATCTTTCGCTACAATGAGCAGTTCTTC
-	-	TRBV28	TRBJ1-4	CASSSATASNEKLFF	TGTGCCAGCAGTTCCGCGACAGCCAGCAATGAAAAACTGTTTTTT
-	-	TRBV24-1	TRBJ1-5	CATGSGDQPQHF	TGTGCCACTGGTTCGGGAGATCAGCCCCAGCATTTT
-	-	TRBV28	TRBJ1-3	CASIRGPDTIYF	TGTGCCAGCATCCGAGGCCCAGACACCATATATTTT
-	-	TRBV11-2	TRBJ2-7	CASSLDGIRPIF	TGTGCCAGCAGCTTAGACGGCATTAGGCCGATTTTC
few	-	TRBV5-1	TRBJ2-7	CASSPLRGLHNEQYF	TGCGCCAGCAGCCCGCTGCGTGGACTCCACAACGAGCAGTACTTC
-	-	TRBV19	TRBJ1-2	CASSLPPPGVYGYTF	TGTGCCAGTAGTCTCCCACCTCCGGGAGTCTATGGCTACACCTTC
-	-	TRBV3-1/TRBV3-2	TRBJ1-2	CASSQERRQNTNYGYTF	TGTGCCAGCAGCCAAGAACGTCGGCAGAACACTAACTATGGCTACACCTTC
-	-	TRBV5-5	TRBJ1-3	CASSLGGFPGNTIYF	TGTGCCAGCAGCTTGGGAGGGTTTCCTGGAAACACCATATATTTT
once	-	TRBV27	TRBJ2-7	CASSYGYEQYF	TGTGCCAGCAGTTACGGATACGAGCAGTACTTC